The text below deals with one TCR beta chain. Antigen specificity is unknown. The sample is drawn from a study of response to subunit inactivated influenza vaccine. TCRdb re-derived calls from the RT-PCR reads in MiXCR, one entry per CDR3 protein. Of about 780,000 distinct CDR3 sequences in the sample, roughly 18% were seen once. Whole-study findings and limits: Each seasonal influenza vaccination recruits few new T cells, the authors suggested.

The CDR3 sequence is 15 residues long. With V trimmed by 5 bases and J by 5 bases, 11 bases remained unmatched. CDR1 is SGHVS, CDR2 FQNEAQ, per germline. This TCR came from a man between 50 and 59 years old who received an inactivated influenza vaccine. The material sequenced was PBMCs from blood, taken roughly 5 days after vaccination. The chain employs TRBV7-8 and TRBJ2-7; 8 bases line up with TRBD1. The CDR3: CASSPLDRVNDEQYF. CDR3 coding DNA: TGTGCCAGCAGCCCTCTGGACAGGGTAAACGACGAGCAGTACTTC.